The rows below give T cell receptor beta chains drawn from one sample of a study of blood T cell repertoires in COVID-19. The assay was immunoSEQ multiplex PCR, and TCRdb's table has in-frame clones only and misses some. Of roughly 350,000 clones listed, about 85% are singletons. Material: peripheral blood. The receptors stem from a woman younger than 30 with acute or convalescent COVID-19. CDR3s include the opening cysteine and the closing phenylalanine or tryptophan. The order of the fields is V gene, D gene, clone size, J gene, CDR3 protein, CDR3 DNA. The D gene is left open where the match is weak. Expanded clones are given a class, and other clones once, few, many or no size at all.

TRBV7-9,-,once,TRBJ2-6,CASSFRSGSGANVLTF,TGTGCCAGCAGCTTTAGGTCAGGGTCTGGGGCCAACGTCCTGACTTTC
TRBV19,-,once,TRBJ2-1,CASSIDLGPSSYNEQFF,TGTGCCAGTAGTATAGATCTAGGCCCTAGCTCCTACAATGAGCAGTTCTTC
TRBV6-5,-,once,TRBJ1-1,CASSYLSGEEAFF,TGTGCCAGCAGTTACCTTTCCGGGGAAGAAGCTTTCTTT
TRBV7-3,TRBD1,-,TRBJ2-7,CASSSRQGASEQYF,TGTGCCAGCAGCTCAAGACAGGGAGCGAGCGAGCAGTACTTC
TRBV7-9,TRBD1,many,TRBJ2-7,CASSSNRGGYEQYF,TGTGCCAGCAGCTCCAACAGGGGCGGCTACGAGCAGTACTTC
TRBV5-1,-,-,TRBJ2-5,CASSFGQSETQYF,TGCGCCAGCAGCTTTGGACAGTCGGAGACCCAGTACTTC
TRBV6-5,TRBD2,-,TRBJ2-2,CASSPPGLAAGELFF,TGTGCCAGCTCCCCCCCGGGACTAGCTGCCGGGGAGCTGTTTTTT
TRBV5-1,TRBD1,-,TRBJ1-1,CASSLGAGGFETEAFF,TGCGCCAGCAGCTTGGGGGCAGGGGGCTTTGAAACTGAAGCTTTCTTT
TRBV6-5,-,few,TRBJ2-7,CASSYRVEDEQYF,TGTGCCAGCAGTTACAGAGTAGAAGACGAGCAGTACTTC
TRBV5-1,TRBD1,-,TRBJ1-4,CASSSSGTENEKLFF,TGCGCCAGCAGCTCGTCCGGGACAGAGAATGAAAAACTGTTTTTT
TRBV25-1,-,-,TRBJ1-1,CASSESVNTEAFF,TGTGCCAGCAGTGAATCGGTGAACACTGAAGCTTTCTTT
TRBV6-5,TRBD2,-,TRBJ2-3,CASIAGQYTDTQYF,TGTGCCAGTATAGCGGGACAATACACAGATACGCAGTATTTT
TRBV11-2,TRBD2,-,TRBJ2-7,CASSLDTGRYEQYF,TGTGCCAGCAGCTTAGATACCGGGAGGTACGAGCAGTACTTC
TRBV7-7,TRBD1,few,TRBJ2-7,CASSLGTGIYEQYF,TGTGCCAGCAGCCTTGGGACAGGGATTTACGAGCAGTACTTC
TRBV27,-,-,TRBJ2-2,CASSSNGELFF,TGTGCCAGCAGTTCAAACGGGGAGCTGTTTTTT
TRBV28,-,few,TRBJ1-2,CASRDSSRGYTF,TGTGCCAGCAGGGACAGTTCGAGGGGCTACACCTTC
TRBV6-6,-,-,TRBJ2-7,CASSLPSREQYF,TGTGCCAGCAGTTTACCGAGCCGCGAGCAGTACTTC
TRBV4-1,TRBD1,-,TRBJ2-2,CASSLYPQGANTGELFF,TGCGCCAGCAGCCTCTACCCCCAGGGGGCTAACACCGGGGAGCTGTTTTTT
TRBV5-1,-,once,TRBJ1-2,CASSLTTGNYGYTF,TGCGCCAGCAGCTTGACCACAGGGAACTATGGCTACACCTTC
TRBV2,-,once,TRBJ2-5,CASGQNNQETQYF,TGTGCCAGCGGACAGAACAATCAAGAGACCCAGTACTTC
TRBV5-1,-,-,TRBJ2-5,CASSSGVAEETQYF,TGCGCCAGCAGCTCAGGGGTAGCCGAAGAGACCCAGTACTTC
TRBV6-5,TRBD1,-,TRBJ1-1,CASSTRGRGNTEAFF,TGTGCCAGCAGTACCAGGGGGCGCGGGAACACTGAAGCTTTCTTT
TRBV2,TRBD1,-,TRBJ1-6,CASRPPGQRNSPLHF,TGTGCCAGCAGGCCTCCGGGACAGAGAAATTCACCCCTCCACTTT
TRBV5-1,TRBD1,-,TRBJ1-2,CASSLGTGNYGYTF,TGCGCCAGCAGCTTAGGGACAGGGAACTATGGCTACACCTTC
TRBV19,-,-,TRBJ1-6,CASSMYLGDSPLHF,TGTGCCAGTAGTATGTATCTAGGGGATTCACCCCTCCACTTT
TRBV5-1,-,-,TRBJ2-5,CASSFRVAAPKTQYF,TGCGCCAGCAGCTTTCGGGTAGCGGCACCCAAGACCCAGTACTTC
TRBV27,TRBD1,-,TRBJ1-5,CASSFGTGYSNQPQHF,TGTGCCAGCAGTTTCGGGACAGGTTATAGCAATCAGCCCCAGCATTTT
TRBV21-1,-,-,TRBJ2-1,CASSKGVCSGSTYNEQFF,TGTGCCAGCAGCAAAGGGGTTTGCAGCGGGTCAACCTACAATGAGCAGTTCTTC
TRBV19,-,-,TRBJ1-6,CALGRCSPLHF,TGTGCCCTGGGCCGATGCTCACCCCTCCACTTT
TRBV6-2/TRBV6-3,-,-,TRBJ1-2,CASSLQDSYYGYTF,TGTGCCAGCAGTTTGCAGGACAGCTACTATGGCTACACCTTC
TRBV2,-,-,TRBJ1-4,CASSPSTNEKLFF,TGTGCCAGCAGTCCGTCAACTAATGAAAAACTGTTTTTT
TRBV5-6,TRBD1,-,TRBJ2-3,CASRQGAADTQYF,TGTGCCAGCAGGCAGGGGGCCGCAGATACGCAGTATTTT
TRBV7-2,-,-,TRBJ2-3,CASSLDTGTDTQYF,TGTGCCAGCAGCTTAGACACAGGCACAGATACGCAGTATTTT
TRBV27,TRBD2,-,TRBJ2-5,CASSFPGGETQYF,TGTGCCAGCAGTTTTCCGGGAGGAGAGACCCAGTACTTC
TRBV7-3,TRBD1,-,TRBJ1-1,CASREQGGSTEAFF,TGTGCCAGCAGGGAACAGGGGGGTAGCACTGAAGCTTTCTTT
TRBV21-1,-,-,TRBJ1-1,CASSKAQGFDYQAFF,TGTGCCAGCAGCAAAGCCCAGGGGTTTGATTATCAAGCTTTCTTT
TRBV3-1/TRBV3-2,-,-,TRBJ2-1,CASSQEVASATHNEQFF,TGTGCCAGCAGCCAAGAGGTAGCTAGCGCCACTCACAATGAGCAGTTCTTC
TRBV2,-,-,TRBJ2-7,CASKPDSKWHEQYF,TGTGCCAGCAAGCCGGACAGTAAGTGGCACGAGCAGTACTTC
TRBV6-5,TRBD1,-,TRBJ1-2,CASGDSLTNYGYTF,TGTGCCAGCGGGGACAGCCTAACTAACTATGGCTACACCTTC
TRBV28,-,once,TRBJ2-2,CASRSTDTGELFF,TGTGCCAGCAGATCAACTGACACCGGGGAGCTGTTTTTT
TRBV2,TRBD1,few,TRBJ2-7,CASSENLAGGNYEQYF,TGTGCCAGCAGTGAAAATCTGGCAGGGGGAAACTACGAGCAGTACTTC
TRBV7-9,-,-,TRBJ2-7,CASLGGSREGPYEQYF,TGTGCCAGCCTTGGGGGGTCCCGTGAGGGGCCGTACGAGCAGTACTTC
TRBV5-6,-,-,TRBJ1-5,CASSSRPGSNQPQHF,TGTGCCAGCAGCTCCCGGCCAGGTAGCAATCAGCCCCAGCATTTT
TRBV2,-,-,TRBJ2-6,CASRQDSGANVLTF,TGTGCCAGCAGACAGGACTCTGGGGCCAACGTCCTGACTTTC
TRBV11-2,-,-,TRBJ1-1,CASSSGWETEAFF,TGTGCCAGCAGCTCGGGGTGGGAGACTGAAGCTTTCTTT
TRBV4-1,TRBD2,-,TRBJ2-7,CASSQLADSSYEQYF,TGCGCCAGCAGCCAACTAGCGGATAGCTCCTACGAGCAGTACTTC
TRBV4-1,-,-,TRBJ2-3,CASSPEDGAGDTQYF,TGCGCCAGCAGCCCCGAGGACGGGGCGGGGGATACGCAGTATTTT
TRBV30,-,-,TRBJ1-3,CAWSRGSGNTIYF,TGTGCCTGGAGTAGAGGGTCTGGAAACACCATATATTTT
TRBV19,-,-,TRBJ2-7,CASSIGLEGGYEQYF,TGTGCCAGTAGTATTGGATTAGAAGGGGGCTACGAGCAGTACTTC
TRBV7-9,TRBD2,-,TRBJ2-7,CASSRPTSGSSYEQYF,TGTGCCAGCAGCCGTCCGACTAGCGGTAGCTCCTACGAGCAGTACTTC
TRBV2,-,-,TRBJ2-1,CASSEGLSLYNEQFF,TGTGCCAGCAGTGAAGGATTAAGCCTCTACAATGAGCAGTTCTTC
TRBV6-5,-,-,TRBJ2-1,CASSSHQVEQFF,TGTGCCAGCAGTAGCCACCAGGTTGAGCAGTTCTTC
TRBV4-2,-,many,TRBJ1-2,CASSQERVANYGYTF,TGTGCCAGCAGCCAAGAGCGGGTAGCTAACTATGGCTACACCTTC